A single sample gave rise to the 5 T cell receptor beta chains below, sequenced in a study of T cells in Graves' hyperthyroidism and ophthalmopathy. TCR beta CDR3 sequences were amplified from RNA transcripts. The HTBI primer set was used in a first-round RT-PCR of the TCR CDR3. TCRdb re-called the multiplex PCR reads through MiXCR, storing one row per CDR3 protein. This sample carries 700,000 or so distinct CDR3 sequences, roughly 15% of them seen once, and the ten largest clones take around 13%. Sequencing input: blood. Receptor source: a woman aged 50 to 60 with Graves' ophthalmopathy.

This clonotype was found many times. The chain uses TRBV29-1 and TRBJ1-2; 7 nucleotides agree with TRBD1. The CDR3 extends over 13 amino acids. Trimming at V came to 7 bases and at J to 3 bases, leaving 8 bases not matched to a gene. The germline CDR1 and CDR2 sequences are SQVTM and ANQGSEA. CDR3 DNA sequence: TGCAGCGGCCTATACAGGGGAGACTATGGCTACACCTTC. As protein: CSGLYRGDYGYTF. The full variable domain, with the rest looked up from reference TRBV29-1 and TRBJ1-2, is SAVISQKPSRDICQRGTSLTIQCQVDSQVTMMFWYRQQPGQSLTLIATANQGSEATYESGFVIDKFPISRPNLTFSTLTVSNMSPEDSSIYLCSGLYRGDYGYTFGSGTRLTVV.

CDR3 nucleotides: TGCGCCAGCAGCCTTCAGGGACACCGGGGTTTTCGCACTGAAGCTTTCTTT. This codes for CASSLQGHRGFRTEAFF. This chain joins TRBV5-1 and TRBJ1-1; D may be TRBD1 (6 bases). Trimming shortened V by 4 bases and J by 4 bases, and 23 bases separated the two germline ends. Germline V lookup: CDR1 SGHRS, CDR2 YFSETQ. This CDR3 region has 17 residues.

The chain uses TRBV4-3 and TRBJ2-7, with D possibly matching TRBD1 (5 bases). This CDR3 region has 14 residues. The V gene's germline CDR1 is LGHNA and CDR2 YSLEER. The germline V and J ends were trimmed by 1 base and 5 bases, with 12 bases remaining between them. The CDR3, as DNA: TGCGCCAGCAGCCAAGCTGCAGGGCTAGACGAGCAGTACTTC. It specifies CASSQAAGLDEQYF.

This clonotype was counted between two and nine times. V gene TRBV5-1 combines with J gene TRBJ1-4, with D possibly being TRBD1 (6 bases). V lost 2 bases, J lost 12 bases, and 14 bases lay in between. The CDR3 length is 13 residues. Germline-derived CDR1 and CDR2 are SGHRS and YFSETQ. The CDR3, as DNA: TGCGCCAGCAGCTTACAGGGAGATGGGGAACTGTTTTTT. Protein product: CASSLQGDGELFF.

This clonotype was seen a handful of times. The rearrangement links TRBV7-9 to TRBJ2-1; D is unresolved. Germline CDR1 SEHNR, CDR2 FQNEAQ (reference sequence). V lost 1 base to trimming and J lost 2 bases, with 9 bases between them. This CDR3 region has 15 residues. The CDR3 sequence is CASSLEAGPYNEQFF. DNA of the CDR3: TGTGCCAGCAGCTTAGAGGCAGGACCCTACAATGAGCAGTTCTTC.